Following are 32 T cell receptor beta chains from one sample sequenced in a study of response to subunit inactivated influenza vaccine. TCRdb used MiXCR to reprocess the RT-PCR reads, holding one entry per CDR3 protein. The table lists about 520,000 distinct CDR3 sequences, 9.5% to 13% of them singletons. This specimen was PBMCs from blood, taken about 40 days after vaccination. All receptors derive from a man over 45 who received an inactivated influenza vaccine.

This rearrangement joins TRBV7-2 to TRBJ2-7; D is undetermined. Germline V gives CDR1 SGHTA, CDR2 FQGNSA. The CDR3 loop spans 14 amino acids. Trimming pared 1 base from V and 5 bases from J, leaving 12 bases between. The CDR3, as DNA: TGTGCCAGCAGCTTAGTGGCTTCAGTCCACGAGCAGTACTTC. It codes for CASSLVASVHEQYF. The full variable domain, in which reference TRBV7-2 and TRBJ2-7 provide the parts outside the CDR3, is GAGVSQSPSNKVTEKGKDVELRCDPISGHTALYWYRQSLGQGLEFLIYFQGNSAPDKSGLPSDRFSAERTGGSVSTLTIQRTQQEDSAVYLCASSLVASVHEQYFGPGTRLTVT.

The chain links TRBV20-1 to TRBJ1-6, with D possibly matching TRBD1 (5 bases). Trimming took off 0 bases at V and 7 bases at J, with 10 bases between the two ends. The CDR3 is 14 amino acids. CDR1 DFQATT and CDR2 SNEGSKA come from the germline V gene (reference sequence). The CDR3 DNA is TGCAGTGCTAGAGACCCGAGGGGAAATTCACCCCTCCACTTT. Its translation: CSARDPRGNSPLHF.

This clonotype was counted between two and nine times. The gene calls are TRBV5-1 and TRBJ2-3; 11 nucleotides match TRBD1. Losses at the gene ends were 4 bases for V and 2 bases for J; bases not matched to a gene: 6. From germline, CDR1 is SGHRS and CDR2 YFSETQ. This CDR3 has 16 amino acids. The CDR3 sequence: CASSGGQGAATDTQYF. The CDR3 DNA sequence: TGCGCCAGCAGCGGTGGACAGGGGGCCGCCACAGATACGCAGTATTTT.

This clonotype was counted ten times or more. This chain uses TRBV12-3 or TRBV12-4 with TRBJ2-2; D is perhaps TRBD1 (6 bases). This CDR3 spans 15 amino acids. Trimming left V 0 bases short and J 2 bases short, with 7 bases between. CDR3 amino acids: CASSLAQGNTGELFF. The CDR3 DNA reads as TGTGCCAGCAGTTTAGCACAGGGCAACACCGGGGAGCTGTTTTTT.

This sequence joins TRBV3-1 and TRBJ2-4, with 9 positions matching TRBD2. J gave up 8 bases and V 0 bases, and 8 bases lay outside the gene matches. The germline gives CDR1 LGHDT, CDR2 YNNKEL (reference sequence). CDR3 size: 16 residues. CDR3 amino acids: CASSQDGAGGRDIQYF. CDR3 in DNA: TGTGCCAGCAGCCAAGATGGGGCGGGGGGGCGAGACATTCAGTACTTC.

J is TRBJ2-7 and V is TRBV4-3; D may correspond to TRBD1 or TRBD2 (6 bases each). This CDR3 is 16 amino acids long. The germline CDR1 and CDR2 sequences are LGHNA and YSLEER. V lost 0 bases to trimming and J lost 5 bases, with 17 bases between them. CDR3 DNA: TGCGCCAGCAGCCAAGAACGAGACGGGGGCGGGGACGAGCAGTACTTC. This translates into CASSQERDGGGDEQYF.

The chain combines TRBV9 with TRBJ2-3; D tentatively reads TRBD1 or TRBD2 (5 bases each). The V gene's germline CDR1 is SGDLS and CDR2 YYNGEE. Trimming cost V 0 bases and J 4 bases, with 12 bases left between them. There are 15 residues in the CDR3. CDR3 protein: CASSVEGRAPDTQYF. In DNA, the CDR3 is TGTGCCAGCAGCGTAGAGGGGAGAGCACCAGATACGCAGTATTTT.

This clonotype was seen at least ten times. The chain links TRBV4-3 to TRBJ2-3, with 9 bases that match TRBD2. The CDR3 length is 17 residues. Unmatched junction bases numbered 8, after V lost 0 bases and J lost 4 bases. The germline CDR1 and CDR2 sequences are LGHNA and YSLEER. Written as DNA, the CDR3 is TGCGCCAGCAGCCAAGATCTTCCTAGCGGGGTACCAGATACGCAGTATTTT. It is translated as CASSQDLPSGVPDTQYF.

This clonotype was detected a few times. This chain uses TRBV18 with TRBJ1-6; maybe TRBD1 (6 bases). The CDR3 runs 13 residues. V lost 3 bases, J lost 15 bases, and 15 bases lay in between. The germline V gene has CDR1 KGHSH and CDR2 LQKENI. CDR3 coding DNA: TGTGCCAGCTCACCCAATCCCCGGGACAACCTCCACTTT. Translated: CASSPNPRDNLHF.

The chain recombines TRBV20-1 with TRBJ2-7; 10 bases align to TRBD2. The CDR3 length is 15 residues. Germline V gives CDR1 DFQATT, CDR2 SNEGSKA (reference sequence). Losses at the gene ends were 3 bases for V and 2 bases for J; bases not matched to a gene: 7. The CDR3 loop reads CSASISAGGPYEQYF. The CDR3 coding sequence is TGCAGTGCTAGTATCTCAGCGGGGGGGCCCTACGAGCAGTACTTC.

The chain links TRBV11-1 to TRBJ2-1, with D uncertain. V was trimmed by 7 bases and J by 9 bases, leaving 16 bases between them. Germline V gives CDR1 SGHAT, CDR2 FQDESV (reference sequence). CDR3 size: 13 residues. CDR3 loop: CASTMTLAGEQFF. The CDR3 DNA sequence: TGTGCCAGCACAATGACCTTAGCCGGTGAGCAGTTCTTC.

A few counts support this clonotype. The chain recombines TRBV11-2 with TRBJ2-7; TRBD1 is a possible D gene (6 bases). V was cut by 2 bases and J by 3 bases, with 14 bases left in between. Germline assignment: CDR1 SGHAT and CDR2 FQNNGV. The CDR3 sequence is 15 residues long. DNA for the CDR3: TGTGCCAGCAGCTTAAGGTCAGGGGTCTTCTACGAGCAGTACTTC. This gives the protein CASSLRSGVFYEQYF.

The CDR3 coding sequence is TGTGCCAGCAGCCCTAGCCGGACGCTGCCGTACCAAGAGACCCAGTACTTC. It encodes CASSPSRTLPYQETQYF. The chain combines TRBV11-2 with TRBJ2-5, with D tentatively TRBD2 (5 bases). Trimming left V 5 bases short and J 0 bases short, with 19 bases between. This CDR3 comprises 17 residues. Looked up from germline, CDR1 is SGHAT and CDR2 is FQNNGV.

The chain is built from TRBV11-2 and TRBJ2-1; maybe TRBD1 (6 bases). Germline-derived CDR1 and CDR2 are SGHAT and FQNNGV. This CDR3 contains 14 residues. The ends were cut back, 5 bases at V and 5 bases at J, with 13 bases in the middle. CDR3 in DNA: TGTGCCAGCAGCCTACCGCGGACAGACAATGAGCAGTTCTTC. Protein sequence: CASSLPRTDNEQFF.

This clonotype was seen only a few times. The chain is built from TRBV27 and TRBJ2-5; D remains unclear. CDR1 is MNHEY, CDR2 SMNVEV, per germline (reference sequence). V was clipped by 2 bases and J by 2 bases, with 12 bases between them. The CDR3 is 15 amino acids. CDR3 in amino acids: CASSLGPLNQETQYF. In nucleotides, the CDR3 is TGTGCCAGCAGTTTAGGACCGCTGAATCAAGAGACCCAGTACTTC.

This clonotype occurred a few times. The V and J genes are TRBV7-9 and TRBJ2-7; D is perhaps TRBD1 or TRBD2 (7 bases each). Trimming removed 4 bases at V and 4 bases at J, with 17 bases between. The CDR3 totals 15 residues. CDR1 is SEHNR, CDR2 FQNEAQ, per germline (reference sequence). CDR3 residues: CASSSEGGGWYEQYF. The DNA of the CDR3 is TGTGCCAGCAGCTCCGAGGGAGGGGGCTGGTACGAGCAGTACTTC. Complete variable domain (other parts from reference TRBV7-9 and TRBJ2-7): DTGVSQNPRHKITKRGQNVTFRCDPISEHNRLYWYRQTLGQGPEFLTYFQNEAQLEKSRLLSDRFSAERPKGSFSTLEIQRTEQGDSAMYLCASSSEGGGWYEQYFGPGTRLTVT.

This clonotype was counted only a few times. This chain uses TRBV28 with TRBJ2-7, with 7 bases that match TRBD2. CDR1 and CDR2 (germline): MDHEN, SYDVKM. V lost 1 base and J lost 6; bases outside the gene matches: 6. The CDR3 contains 14 residues. CDR3 coding DNA: TGTGCCAGCAGTTTATACGGCCCGGGGGGCGAGCAGTACTTC. It is translated as CASSLYGPGGEQYF.

The rearrangement links TRBV5-1 to TRBJ2-7, with D uncertain. Germline CDR1 is SGHRS and CDR2 is YFSETQ. Trimming shortened V by 3 bases and J by 6 bases, and 10 bases separated the two germline ends. CDR3 size: 12 residues. DNA for the CDR3: TGCGCCAGCAGCTCGGGCGCGGCCGAGCAGTACTTC. As protein: CASSSGAAEQYF.

CDR3 in DNA: TGCAGTGCTAGAGATGGTTGGAAGCAGTTCTTC. Translating gives CSARDGWKQFF. The rearrangement links TRBV20-1 to TRBJ2-1; D gene unclear. V dropped 0 bases and J dropped 11 bases, with 8 bases sitting between them. The CDR3 sequence is 11 residues long. Germline values: CDR1 DFQATT, CDR2 SNEGSKA (reference sequence).

This clonotype occurred a few times. The chain joins TRBV7-2 to TRBJ2-3; the D gene is possibly TRBD1 (6 bases). Germline V gene data show CDR1 as SGHTA and CDR2 as FQGNSA. The CDR3 spans 13 residues. The V gene lost 9 bases and the J gene lost 7 bases, with 17 bases spanning the gap. The CDR3 loop reads CASIPGATYTQYF. In DNA, the CDR3 is TGTGCCAGTATACCAGGGGCTACATATACGCAGTATTTT.

This clonotype was observed many times. The chain uses TRBV20-1 and TRBJ1-4; tentatively, D is TRBD1 (6 bases). The CDR3 totals 14 residues. Trimming pared 4 bases from V and 1 base from J, leaving 10 bases between. Germline loops: CDR1 DFQATT, CDR2 SNEGSKA (reference sequence). In DNA form, the CDR3 reads TGCAGTGCTAAGGGGGGAATAACTAATGAAAAACTGTTTTTT. Translated, it gives CSAKGGITNEKLFF.

V and J are TRBV11-2 and TRBJ2-5; TRBD2 matches 14 bases. This CDR3 is 17 amino acids long. The junction had 9 bases not matched to a gene; V was cut back by 5 bases and J by 4 bases. CDR1 is SGHAT and CDR2 is FQNNGV in the germline V gene. The CDR3 sequence: CASSPGGLAGGGETQYF. The CDR3 bases are TGTGCCAGCAGCCCCGGTGGACTAGCGGGGGGTGGAGAGACCCAGTACTTC.

In this sample, this clonotype turned up a few times. This rearrangement joins TRBV11-2 to TRBJ2-1; perhaps TRBD2 as D (7 bases). CDR3 size: 14 residues. CDR1 is SGHAT and CDR2 is FQNNGV in the germline V gene. V was trimmed by 2 bases and J by 15 bases, leaving 20 bases between them. The CDR3 coding sequence is TGTGCCAGCAGCTTAAGGAGGGGGGGCGGCCTCGGGTTCTTC. Its translation is CASSLRRGGGLGFF.

This clonotype has just a few counts. The chain employs TRBV3-1 and TRBJ2-3; TRBD1 matches at 12 bases. The CDR3 has 16 residues. Germline CDR1 LGHDT, CDR2 YNNKEL (reference sequence). Trimming cost V 6 bases and J 2 bases; bases outside gene matches: 6. DNA for the CDR3: TGTGCCAGCAGTCCGGGACAGGGGGCGATCACAGATACGCAGTATTTT. Translating gives CASSPGQGAITDTQYF.

Many counts were recorded for this clonotype. The rearrangement links TRBV12-3 or TRBV12-4 to TRBJ2-7; D possibly uses TRBD1 or TRBD2 (5 bases each). CDR3 length: 15 amino acids. The V end was cut by 5 bases, the J end by 0 bases, with 14 bases between. The CDR3, as DNA: TGTGCCAGCAGTCGGTCCGGGACCCTCTCCTACGAGCAGTACTTC. It is translated as CASSRSGTLSYEQYF.

This clonotype was found a few times. The chain joins TRBV12-3 or TRBV12-4 to TRBJ2-7; 7 positions agree with TRBD1. With V trimmed by 4 bases and J by 6 bases, 9 bases remained unmatched. The CDR3 runs to 14 residues. CDR3 nucleotide sequence: TGTGCCAGCAGTTGGGCAGGGGGAAGTGGCGAGCAGTACTTC. It yields the protein CASSWAGGSGEQYF.

Points on this clonotype: A read error may be the cause here, since a much bigger clone is one base away. The genes are TRBV7-2 and TRBJ2-5; no definite D call. The CDR3 is 15 residues long. Germline CDR1 reads SGHTA; CDR2 reads FQGNSA. V shed 10 bases and J shed 2 bases, with 20 bases lying between them. Here the CDR3 DNA reads TGTGCCATCAGTGACCAGCGATTCATTCAAGAGACCCAGTACTTC. It specifies CAISDQRFIQETQYF.

This clonotype turned up a few times. One junction end does not reproduce the germline sequence, and a read error may be involved. The V gene is TRBV7-9, the J gene TRBJ2-3, with unresolved D. The CDR3 is made up of 13 amino acids. Germline CDR1 SEHNR, CDR2 FQNEAQ (reference sequence). The CDR3 spells CASTLSSGDTQYF. The CDR3 DNA reads TGTGCCAGCACCTTATCTTCCGGAGATACGCAGTATTTT.

This clonotype was detected ten times or more. This chain uses TRBV20-1 with TRBJ1-1; 7 bases align to TRBD1. CDR1 and CDR2 (germline): DFQATT, SNEGSKA (reference sequence). This CDR3 has 12 amino acids. V lost 1 base to trimming and J lost 5 bases; unmatched junction nucleotides: 1. The CDR3: CSARVQGTEAFF. In nucleotides, the CDR3 is TGCAGTGCTAGAGTACAGGGGACTGAAGCTTTCTTT.

The J gene is TRBJ2-5, the V gene TRBV5-1; D is perhaps TRBD1 or TRBD2 (5 bases each). CDR3 length: 14 amino acids. V was cut by 4 bases and J by 5 bases, with 15 bases left in between. The germline CDR1 and CDR2 sequences are SGHRS and YFSETQ. In DNA, the CDR3 is TGCGCCAGCAGCGCCGGGGCCCAGAGGGAGACCCAGTACTTC. This codes for CASSAGAQRETQYF.

The genes are TRBV4-1 and TRBJ1-6, with unresolved D. Germline V gene sequence: CDR1 MGHRA, CDR2 YSYEKL. V lost 0 bases and J lost 3, with 9 bases in between. The CDR3 totals 16 residues. CDR3 amino acids: CASSQDKGYYNSPLHF. The CDR3 DNA reads as TGCGCCAGCAGCCAAGATAAGGGATACTATAATTCACCCCTCCACTTT.

This clonotype was detected only a few times. Written as DNA, the CDR3 is TGTGCCAGCAGCTTAGTTCCCTTTGACGAGCAGTACTTC. This encodes CASSLVPFDEQYF. The chain is built from TRBV7-2 and TRBJ2-7; D ambiguous. V dropped 1 base and J dropped 5 bases, with 9 bases sitting between them. Germline CDR1 SGHTA, CDR2 FQGNSA. This CDR3 region has 13 residues. Drawing the rest from reference TRBV7-2 and TRBJ2-7, the complete variable domain is GAGVSQSPSNKVTEKGKDVELRCDPISGHTALYWYRQSLGQGLEFLIYFQGNSAPDKSGLPSDRFSAERTGGSVSTLTIQRTQQEDSAVYLCASSLVPFDEQYFGPGTRLTVT.